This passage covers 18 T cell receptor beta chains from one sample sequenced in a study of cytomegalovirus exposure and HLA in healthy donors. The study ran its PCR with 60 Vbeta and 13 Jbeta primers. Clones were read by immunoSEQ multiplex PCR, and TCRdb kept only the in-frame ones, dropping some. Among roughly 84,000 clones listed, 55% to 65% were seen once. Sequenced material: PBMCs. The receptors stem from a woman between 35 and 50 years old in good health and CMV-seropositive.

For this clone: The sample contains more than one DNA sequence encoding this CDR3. CDR3 sequence: CASSHDGRTGSYEQYF. The CDR3 nucleotides read TGCGCCAGCAGCCACGACGGCCGGACAGGGTCCTACGAGCAGTACTTC. The V and J genes are TRBV4-3 and TRBJ2-7; 8 bases agree with TRBD1. Germline values: CDR1 LGHNA, CDR2 YSLEER. Germline trimming cut 3 bases from V and 1 base from J; bases unmatched to any gene: 8. The CDR3 extends over 16 amino acids.

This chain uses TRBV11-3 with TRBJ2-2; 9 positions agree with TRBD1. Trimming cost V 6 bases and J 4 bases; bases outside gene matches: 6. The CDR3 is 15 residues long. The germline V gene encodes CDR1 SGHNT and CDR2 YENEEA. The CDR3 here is CASSSGTGRTGELFF. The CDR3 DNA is TGTGCCAGCAGTTCCGGGACAGGGCGCACCGGGGAGCTGTTTTTT.

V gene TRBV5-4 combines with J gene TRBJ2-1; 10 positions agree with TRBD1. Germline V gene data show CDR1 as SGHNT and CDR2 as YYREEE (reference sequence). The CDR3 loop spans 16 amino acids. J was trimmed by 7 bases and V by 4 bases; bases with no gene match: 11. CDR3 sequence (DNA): TGTGCCAGCAGCCTGACAGGGGGCGCTCGGGGAAATGAGCAGTTCTTC. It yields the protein CASSLTGGARGNEQFF.

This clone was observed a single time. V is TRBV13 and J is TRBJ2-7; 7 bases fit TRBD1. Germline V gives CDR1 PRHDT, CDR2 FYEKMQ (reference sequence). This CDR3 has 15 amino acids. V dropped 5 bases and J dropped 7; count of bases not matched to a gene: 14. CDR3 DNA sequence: TGTGCCAGCAGCCCAGGACAGGCTCCTACGTTGGAGCAGTACTTC. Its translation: CASSPGQAPTLEQYF.

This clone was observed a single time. DNA of the CDR3: TGCGCCAGCAGCCAAGTAGCAGACTTGGATTATTCCTACGAGCAGTACTTC. Amino acid sequence: CASSQVADLDYSYEQYF. This rearrangement joins TRBV4-3 to TRBJ2-7; D gene unclear. The V end was cut by 1 base, the J end by 1 base, with 17 bases between. Germline V CDR1 and CDR2: LGHNA, YSLEER. The CDR3 is made up of 17 amino acids.

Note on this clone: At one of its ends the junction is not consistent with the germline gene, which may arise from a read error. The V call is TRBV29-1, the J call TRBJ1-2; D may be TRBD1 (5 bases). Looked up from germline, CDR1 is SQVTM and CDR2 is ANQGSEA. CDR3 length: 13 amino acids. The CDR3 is CSAEDPWTNGYTF. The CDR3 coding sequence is TGCAGCGCTGAAGACCCCTGGACAAATGGCTACACCTTC.

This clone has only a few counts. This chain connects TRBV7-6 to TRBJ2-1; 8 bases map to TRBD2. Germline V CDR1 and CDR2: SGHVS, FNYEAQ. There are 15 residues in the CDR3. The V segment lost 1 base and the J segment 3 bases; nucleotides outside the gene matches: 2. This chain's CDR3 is CASSLVSGSYNEQFF. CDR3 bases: TGTGCCAGCAGCTTAGTGAGCGGGAGCTACAATGAGCAGTTCTTC.

CDR3 sequence reads: CASRPIGTGVQGNQPQHF. In DNA, the CDR3 is TGTGCCAGTAGACCAATTGGGACAGGGGTGCAGGGCAATCAGCCCCAGCATTTT. The chain couples TRBV19 to TRBJ1-5, with 10 bases lining up with TRBD1. This CDR3 has 18 amino acids. Germline V gene sequence: CDR1 LNHDA, CDR2 SQIVND (reference sequence). V trimming: 6 bases; J trimming: 2 bases; junction bases outside the gene matches: 13. The full variable domain, with the rest looked up from reference TRBV19 and TRBJ1-5, is DGGITQSPKYLFRKEGQNVTLSCEQNLNHDAMYWYRQDPGQGLRLIYYSQIVNDFQKGDIAEGYSVSREKKESFPLTVTSAQKNPTAFYLCASRPIGTGVQGNQPQHFGDGTRLSIL.

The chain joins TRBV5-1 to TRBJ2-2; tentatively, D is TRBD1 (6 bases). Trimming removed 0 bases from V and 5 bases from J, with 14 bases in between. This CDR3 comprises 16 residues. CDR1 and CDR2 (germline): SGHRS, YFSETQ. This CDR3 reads CASSLAQGIGTGELFF. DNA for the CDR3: TGCGCCAGCAGCTTGGCCCAGGGGATAGGAACCGGGGAGCTGTTTTTT.

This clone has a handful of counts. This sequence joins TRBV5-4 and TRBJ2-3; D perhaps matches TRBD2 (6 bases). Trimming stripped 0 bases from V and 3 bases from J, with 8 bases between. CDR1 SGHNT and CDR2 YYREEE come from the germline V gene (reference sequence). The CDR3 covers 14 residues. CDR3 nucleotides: TGTGCCAGCAGCTTGGATGCGGGGACAGATACGCAGTATTTT. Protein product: CASSLDAGTDTQYF.

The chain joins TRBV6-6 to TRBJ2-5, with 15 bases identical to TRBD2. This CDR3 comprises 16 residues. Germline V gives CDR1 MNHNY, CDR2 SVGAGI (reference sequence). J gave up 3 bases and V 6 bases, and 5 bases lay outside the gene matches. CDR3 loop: CASSSGLAGGKETQYF. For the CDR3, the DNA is TGTGCCAGCAGCTCCGGACTAGCGGGAGGGAAAGAGACCCAGTACTTC.

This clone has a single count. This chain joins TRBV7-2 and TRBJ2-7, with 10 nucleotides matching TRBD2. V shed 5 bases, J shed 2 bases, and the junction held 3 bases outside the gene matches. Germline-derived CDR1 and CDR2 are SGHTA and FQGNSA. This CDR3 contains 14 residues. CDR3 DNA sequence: TGTGCCAGCAGCACTACTAGCGGGGCCTACGAGCAGTACTTC. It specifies CASSTTSGAYEQYF.

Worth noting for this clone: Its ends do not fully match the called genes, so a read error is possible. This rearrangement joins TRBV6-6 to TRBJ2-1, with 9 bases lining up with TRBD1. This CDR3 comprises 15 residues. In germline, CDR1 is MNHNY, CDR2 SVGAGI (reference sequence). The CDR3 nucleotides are TGTGCCAGCAGATACTTGGACAGGGGTGACAATGAGCAGTTCTTC. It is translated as CASRYLDRGDNEQFF.

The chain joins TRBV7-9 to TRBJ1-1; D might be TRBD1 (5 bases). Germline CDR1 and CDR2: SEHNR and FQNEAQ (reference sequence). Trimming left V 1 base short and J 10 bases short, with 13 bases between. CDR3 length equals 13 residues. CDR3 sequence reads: CASSLDRSGLAFF. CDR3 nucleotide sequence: TGTGCCAGCAGCTTAGACAGGTCCGGGTTAGCTTTCTTT. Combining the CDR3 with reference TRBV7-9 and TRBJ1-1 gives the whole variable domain DTGVSQNPRHKITKRGQNVTFRCDPISEHNRLYWYRQTLGQGPEFLTYFQNEAQLEKSRLLSDRFSAERPKGSFSTLEIQRTEQGDSAMYLCASSLDRSGLAFFGQGTRLTVV.

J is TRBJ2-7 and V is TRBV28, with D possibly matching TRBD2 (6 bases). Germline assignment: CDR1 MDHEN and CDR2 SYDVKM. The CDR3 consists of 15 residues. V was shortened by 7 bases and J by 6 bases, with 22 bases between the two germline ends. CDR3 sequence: CASTLGGMTPFEQYF. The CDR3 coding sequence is TGTGCCAGCACCCTTGGGGGGATGACTCCGTTCGAGCAGTACTTC. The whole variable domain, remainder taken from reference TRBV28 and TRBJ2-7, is DVKVTQSSRYLVKRTGEKVFLECVQDMDHENMFWYRQDPGLGLRLIYFSYDVKMKEKGDIPEGYSVSREKKERFSLILESASTNQTSMYLCASTLGGMTPFEQYFGPGTRLTVT.

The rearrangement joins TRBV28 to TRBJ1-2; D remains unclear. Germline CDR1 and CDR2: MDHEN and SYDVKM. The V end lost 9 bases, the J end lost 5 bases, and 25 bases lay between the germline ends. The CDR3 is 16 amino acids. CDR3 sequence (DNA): TGTGCCAGTGATTTAGGCCGGGCGGGTAAGACTTATGGCTACACCTTC. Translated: CASDLGRAGKTYGYTF.

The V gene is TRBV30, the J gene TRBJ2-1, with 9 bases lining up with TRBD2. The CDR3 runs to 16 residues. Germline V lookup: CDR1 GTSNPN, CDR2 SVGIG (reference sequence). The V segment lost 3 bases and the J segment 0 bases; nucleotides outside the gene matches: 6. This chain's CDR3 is CAWRRLAVSSYNEQFF. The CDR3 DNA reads TGTGCCTGGAGAAGACTAGCGGTAAGCTCCTACAATGAGCAGTTCTTC.

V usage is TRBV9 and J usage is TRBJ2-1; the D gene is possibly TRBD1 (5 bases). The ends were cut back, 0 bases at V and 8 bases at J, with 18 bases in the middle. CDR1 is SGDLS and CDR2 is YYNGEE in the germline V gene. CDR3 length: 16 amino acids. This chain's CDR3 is CASSVDGVAKGDEQFF. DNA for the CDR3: TGTGCCAGCAGCGTAGATGGCGTGGCGAAAGGGGATGAGCAGTTCTTC.